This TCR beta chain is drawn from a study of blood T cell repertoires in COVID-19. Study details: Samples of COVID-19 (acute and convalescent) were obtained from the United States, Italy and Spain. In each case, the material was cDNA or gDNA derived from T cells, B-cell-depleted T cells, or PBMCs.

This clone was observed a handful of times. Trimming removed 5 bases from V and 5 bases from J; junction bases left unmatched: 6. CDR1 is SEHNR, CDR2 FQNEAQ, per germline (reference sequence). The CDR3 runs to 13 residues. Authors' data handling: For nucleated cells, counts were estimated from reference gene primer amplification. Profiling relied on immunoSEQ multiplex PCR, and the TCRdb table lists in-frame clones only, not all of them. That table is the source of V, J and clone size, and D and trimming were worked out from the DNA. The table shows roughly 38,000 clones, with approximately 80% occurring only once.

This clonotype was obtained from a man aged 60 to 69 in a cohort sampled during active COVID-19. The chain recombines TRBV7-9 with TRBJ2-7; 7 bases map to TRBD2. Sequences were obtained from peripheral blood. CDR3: CASSDPGTNEQYF. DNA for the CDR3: TGTGCCAGCAGCGACCCCGGGACTAACGAGCAGTACTTC.